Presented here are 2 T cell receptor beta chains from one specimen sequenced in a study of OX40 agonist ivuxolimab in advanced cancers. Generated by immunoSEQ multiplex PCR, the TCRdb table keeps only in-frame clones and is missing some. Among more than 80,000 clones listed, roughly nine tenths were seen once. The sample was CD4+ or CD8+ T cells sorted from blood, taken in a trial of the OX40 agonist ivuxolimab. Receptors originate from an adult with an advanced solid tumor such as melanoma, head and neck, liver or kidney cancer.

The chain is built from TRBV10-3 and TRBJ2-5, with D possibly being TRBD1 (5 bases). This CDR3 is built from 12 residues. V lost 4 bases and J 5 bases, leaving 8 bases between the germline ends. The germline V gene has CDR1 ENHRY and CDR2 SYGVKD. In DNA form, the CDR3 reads TGTGCCATCAGTGCCAAGGGGGAGACCCAGTACTTC. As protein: CAISAKGETQYF.

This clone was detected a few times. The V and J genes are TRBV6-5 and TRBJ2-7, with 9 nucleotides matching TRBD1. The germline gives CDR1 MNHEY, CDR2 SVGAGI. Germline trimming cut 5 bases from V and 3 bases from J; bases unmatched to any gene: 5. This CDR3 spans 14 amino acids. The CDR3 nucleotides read TGTGCCAGCAGTCCCGGACAGGGGTTCTACGAGCAGTACTTC. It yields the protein CASSPGQGFYEQYF.